This T cell receptor (beta chain) was captured by sequencing in a study of blood T cells in healthy people across ages. In its sample, this clonotype was seen a few times. Its target is unknown. Together with a sample-barcoded 5' primer, a J-beta primer mix was included in a second PCR lasting about 6 to 11 cycles. A tag from a template-switch adaptor with 12 random nucleotides marked each cDNA molecule. TCRdb re-called the 5' RACE reads with MiXCR, one entry per CDR3 protein. Here the sample spans some 1,800,000 distinct CDR3 sequences, 39% being singletons. Regarding the study as a whole: Higher naive T cell percentage went strongly together with higher TCR beta diversity.

CDR1 and CDR2 from the germline V gene are LNHNV and YYDKDF (reference sequence). The CDR3 sequence is 15 residues long. Losses at the gene ends were 5 bases for V and 4 bases for J; bases not matched to a gene: 7. This TCR came from a human donor in good health. The rearrangement links TRBV15 to TRBJ2-5; 10 positions match TRBD2. Sequencing used blood. The CDR3: CATSGFLAGVETQYF. The DNA of the CDR3 is TGTGCCACCAGCGGCTTTCTAGCGGGGGTAGAGACCCAGTACTTC.